This TCR beta chain emerged from a study of T-cell reconstitution after alpha-beta-depleted transplantation in children. The TCRbeta library was prepared with unique molecular identifiers. TCRdb independently ran MiXCR on the PCR reads; one entry per CDR3 protein. Here the sample spans around 500,000 distinct CDR3 sequences, approximately 22% being singletons. Points from the study as a whole: After one year, T-cell counts and TCRbeta diversity mostly came from new T cells. Reported findings indicate that, about two months after transplant, alpha-beta T cells came from several hundred expanded clones, which were derived from non-depleted graft cells. Surviving recipient T cells and thymic progenitors underlay high day-60 TCRbeta diversity in some patients.

Notes on this clonotype: Its specificity is not known.

After removal of 4 bases from V and 4 bases from J, the junction contained 3 bases not matched to a gene. Per the germline V gene, CDR1 is MNHNS and CDR2 is SASEGT. The CDR3 extends over 15 amino acids. The chain joins TRBV6-1 to TRBJ2-2; TRBD1 matches at 10 bases. Sequenced material: PBMCs, mostly from graft donor cells, taken 360 days after TCRalphabeta/CD19-depleted stem cell transplant. The clonotype was recovered from a boy under two years old who had a stem cell transplant for acute myeloid leukemia, so the T cells may come from the graft donor. CDR3 sequence (DNA): TGTGCCAGCAGTGCCGGGACAGGGGCCACCGGGGAGCTGTTTTTT. Its protein is CASSAGTGATGELFF.